Included here is one T cell receptor beta chain sequence, with context. Its antigen is undetermined. Germline CDR1 is SGDLS and CDR2 is YYNGEE. Between the trimmed V and J ends, which lost 0 bases and 11 bases, there was a span of 14 bases. The CDR3 contains 13 residues. The use of a sample-barcoded 5' primer and a J-beta primer mix characterized a second PCR of roughly 6 to 11 cycles. TCRdb redid the calling of the 5' RACE reads with MiXCR, one entry per CDR3 protein. Of 600,000 to 850,000 distinct CDR3 sequences in the sample, 20% to 25% were seen once. This entry belongs to a study of blood T cells in healthy people across ages. For the study at large: The capture of about one barcoded beta molecule per two T cells was achieved by template switching.

Study-wide points: CMV status of donors was not determined, possibly confounding expanded clonotype changes. Estimates of diversity drawn from one million T cells were considered underestimates.

The data were also submitted as part of a second study, on T cells of mothers and their children. From that report: Compared with unrelated pairs, related mother-child pairs had slightly higher, non-significant overlap.

The chain is built from TRBV9 and TRBJ2-5, with TRBD2 as a possible D gene (5 bases). Sequenced sample: blood. This TCR was sampled from a boy under 18 in good health. CDR3 DNA: TGTGCCAGCAGCGTAGAACGAGAGGGAGAGCAGTACTTC. Its protein product is CASSVEREGEQYF. The full variable domain, completed using reference TRBV9 and TRBJ2-5, is DSGVTQTPKHLITATGQRVTLRCSPRSGDLSVYWYQQSLDQGLQFLIQYYNGEERAKGNILERFSAQQFPDLHSELNLSSLELGDSALYFCASSVEREGEQYFGPGTRLLVL.